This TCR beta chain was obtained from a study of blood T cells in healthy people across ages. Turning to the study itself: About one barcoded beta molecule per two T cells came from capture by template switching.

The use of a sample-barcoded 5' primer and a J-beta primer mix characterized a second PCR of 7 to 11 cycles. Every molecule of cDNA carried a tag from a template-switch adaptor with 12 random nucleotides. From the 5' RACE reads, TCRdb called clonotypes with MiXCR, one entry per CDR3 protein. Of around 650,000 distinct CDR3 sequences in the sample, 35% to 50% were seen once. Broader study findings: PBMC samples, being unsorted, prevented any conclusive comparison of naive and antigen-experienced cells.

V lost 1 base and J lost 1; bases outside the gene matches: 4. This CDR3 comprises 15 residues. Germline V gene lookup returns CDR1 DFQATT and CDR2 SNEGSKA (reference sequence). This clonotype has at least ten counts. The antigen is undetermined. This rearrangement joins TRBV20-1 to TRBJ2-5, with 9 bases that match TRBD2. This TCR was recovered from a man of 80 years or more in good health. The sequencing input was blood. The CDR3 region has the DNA TGCAGTGCTAGAGTGTCTAGCGGGGCCCAAGAGACCCAGTACTTC. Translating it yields CSARVSSGAQETQYF.